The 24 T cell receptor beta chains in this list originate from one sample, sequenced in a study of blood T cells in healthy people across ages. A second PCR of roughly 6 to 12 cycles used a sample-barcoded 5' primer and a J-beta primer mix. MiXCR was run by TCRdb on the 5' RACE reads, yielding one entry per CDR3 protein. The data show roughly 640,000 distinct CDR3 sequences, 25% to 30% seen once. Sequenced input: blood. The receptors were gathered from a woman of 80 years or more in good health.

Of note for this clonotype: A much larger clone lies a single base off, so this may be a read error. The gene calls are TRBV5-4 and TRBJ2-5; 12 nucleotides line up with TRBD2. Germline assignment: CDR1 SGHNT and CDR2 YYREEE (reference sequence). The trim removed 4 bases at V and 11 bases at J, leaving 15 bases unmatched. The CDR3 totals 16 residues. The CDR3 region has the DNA TGTGCCAGCAGCATCCCGACTAGCGGGGGCCTTCCGGAGCAGTACTTC. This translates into CASSIPTSGGLPEQYF.

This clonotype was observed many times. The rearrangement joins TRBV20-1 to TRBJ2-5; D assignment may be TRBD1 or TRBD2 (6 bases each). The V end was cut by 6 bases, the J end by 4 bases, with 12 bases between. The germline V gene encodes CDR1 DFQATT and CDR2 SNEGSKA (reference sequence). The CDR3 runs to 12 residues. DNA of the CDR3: TGCAGTGCGGAGGGGGAAAGAGAGACCCAGTACTTC. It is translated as CSAEGERETQYF.

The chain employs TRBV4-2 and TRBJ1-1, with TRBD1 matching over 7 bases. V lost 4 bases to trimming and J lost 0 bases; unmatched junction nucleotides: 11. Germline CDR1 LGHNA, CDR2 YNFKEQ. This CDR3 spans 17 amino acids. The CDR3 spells CASSRTRGSEMNTEAFF. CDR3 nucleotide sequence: TGTGCCAGCAGCCGAACCAGGGGGTCGGAAATGAACACTGAAGCTTTCTTT.

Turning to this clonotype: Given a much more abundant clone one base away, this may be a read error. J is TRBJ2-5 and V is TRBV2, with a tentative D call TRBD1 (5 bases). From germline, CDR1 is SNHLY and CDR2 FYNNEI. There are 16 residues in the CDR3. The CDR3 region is CASSDPGWGYQKTQYF. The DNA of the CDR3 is TGTGCCAGCAGTGATCCCGGCTGGGGCTACCAAAAGACCCAGTACTTC.

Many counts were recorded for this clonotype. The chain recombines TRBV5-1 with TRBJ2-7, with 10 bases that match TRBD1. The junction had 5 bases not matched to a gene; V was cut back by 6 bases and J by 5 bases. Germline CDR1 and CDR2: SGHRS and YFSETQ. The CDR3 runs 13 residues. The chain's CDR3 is CASNRDRGNEQYF. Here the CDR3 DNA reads TGCGCCAGCAACCGGGACAGGGGCAACGAGCAGTACTTC.

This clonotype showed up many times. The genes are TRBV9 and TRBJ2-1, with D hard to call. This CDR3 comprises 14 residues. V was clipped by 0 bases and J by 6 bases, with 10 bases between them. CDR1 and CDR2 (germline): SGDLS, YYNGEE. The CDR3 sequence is CASSVELNSNEQFF. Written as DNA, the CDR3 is TGTGCCAGCAGCGTAGAGCTAAATTCCAATGAGCAGTTCTTC.

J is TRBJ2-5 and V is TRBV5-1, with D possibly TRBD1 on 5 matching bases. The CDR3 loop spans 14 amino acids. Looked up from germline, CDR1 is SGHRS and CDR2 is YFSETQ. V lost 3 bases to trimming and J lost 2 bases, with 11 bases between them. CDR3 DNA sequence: TGCGCCAGCAGCTCGACAGTCTCTCAAGAGACCCAGTACTTC. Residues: CASSSTVSQETQYF.

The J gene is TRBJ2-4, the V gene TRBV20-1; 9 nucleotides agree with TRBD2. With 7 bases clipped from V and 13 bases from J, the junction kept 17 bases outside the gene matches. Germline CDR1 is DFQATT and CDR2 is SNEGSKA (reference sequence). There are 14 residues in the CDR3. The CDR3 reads CSGSSGVRVLSQYF. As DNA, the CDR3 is TGCAGTGGGTCTAGCGGGGTTCGGGTCCTCTCACAGTACTTC.

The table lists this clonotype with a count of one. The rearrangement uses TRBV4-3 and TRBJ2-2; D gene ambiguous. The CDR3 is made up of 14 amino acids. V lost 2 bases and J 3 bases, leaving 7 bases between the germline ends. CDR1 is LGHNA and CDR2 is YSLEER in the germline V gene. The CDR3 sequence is CASSQTVDTGELFF. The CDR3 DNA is TGCGCCAGCAGCCAAACCGTGGACACCGGGGAGCTGTTTTTT.

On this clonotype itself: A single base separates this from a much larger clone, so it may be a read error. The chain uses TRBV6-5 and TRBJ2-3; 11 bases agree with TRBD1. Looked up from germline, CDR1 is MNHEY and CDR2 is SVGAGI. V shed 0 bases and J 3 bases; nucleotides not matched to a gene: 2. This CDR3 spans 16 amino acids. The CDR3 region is CASSYSRDRGTDTQYF. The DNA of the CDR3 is TGTGCCAGCAGTTACTCCCGGGACAGGGGGACAGATACGCAGTATTTT.

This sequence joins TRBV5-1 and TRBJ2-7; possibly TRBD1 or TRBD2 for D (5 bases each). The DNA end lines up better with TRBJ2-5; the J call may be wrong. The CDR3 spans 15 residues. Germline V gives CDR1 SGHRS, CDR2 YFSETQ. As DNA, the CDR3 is TGCGCCAGCAGTCTCCTCGGGGCACCGGGGCGGACCCAGTACTTC. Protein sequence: CASSLLGAPGRTQYF.

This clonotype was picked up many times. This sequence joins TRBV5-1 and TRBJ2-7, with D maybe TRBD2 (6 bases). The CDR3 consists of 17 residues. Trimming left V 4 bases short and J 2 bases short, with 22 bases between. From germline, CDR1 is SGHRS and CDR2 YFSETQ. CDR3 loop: CASSAGGRTPRPYEQYF. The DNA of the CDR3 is TGCGCCAGCAGCGCCGGAGGGCGGACCCCCCGCCCCTACGAGCAGTACTTC.

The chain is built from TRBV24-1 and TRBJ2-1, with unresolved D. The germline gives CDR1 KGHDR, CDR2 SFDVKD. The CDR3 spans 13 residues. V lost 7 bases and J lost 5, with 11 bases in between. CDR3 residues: CATRAPVDNEQFF. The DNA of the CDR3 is TGTGCCACCAGGGCACCCGTAGACAATGAGCAGTTCTTC.

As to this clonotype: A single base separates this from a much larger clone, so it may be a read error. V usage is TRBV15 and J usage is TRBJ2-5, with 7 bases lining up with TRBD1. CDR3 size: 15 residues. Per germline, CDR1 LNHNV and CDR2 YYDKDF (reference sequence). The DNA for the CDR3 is TGTGCCACCAGCAGGGAGAGGGGGCTAGGGGAGACCCGGTACTTC. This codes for CATSRERGLGETRYF. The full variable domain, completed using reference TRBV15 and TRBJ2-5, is DAMVIQNPRYQVTQFGKPVTLSCSQTLNHNVMYWYQQKSSQAPKLLFHYYDKDFNNEADTPDNFQSRRPNTSFCFLDIRSPGLGDTAMYLCATSRERGLGETRYFGPGTRLLVL.

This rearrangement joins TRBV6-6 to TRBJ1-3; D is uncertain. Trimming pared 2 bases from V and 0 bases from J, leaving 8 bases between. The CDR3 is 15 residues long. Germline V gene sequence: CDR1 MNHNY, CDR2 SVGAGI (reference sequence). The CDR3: CASSYEPSSGNTIYF. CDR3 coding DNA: TGTGCCAGCAGTTACGAGCCTAGCTCTGGAAACACCATATATTTT.

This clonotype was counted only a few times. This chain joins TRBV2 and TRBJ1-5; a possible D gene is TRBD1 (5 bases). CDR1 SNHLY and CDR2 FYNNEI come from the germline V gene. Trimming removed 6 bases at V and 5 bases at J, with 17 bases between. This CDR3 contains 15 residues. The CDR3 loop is CASSGAGSQDQPQHF. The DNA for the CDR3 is TGTGCCAGCAGCGGGGCAGGGTCGCAGGATCAGCCCCAGCATTTT.

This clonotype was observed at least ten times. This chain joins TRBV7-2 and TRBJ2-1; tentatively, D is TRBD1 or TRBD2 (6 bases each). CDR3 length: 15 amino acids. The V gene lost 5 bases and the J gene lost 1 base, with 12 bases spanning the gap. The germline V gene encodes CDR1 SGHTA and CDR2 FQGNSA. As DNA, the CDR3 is TGTGCCAGCAGCAGAACAGGGAGGTCCTACAATGAGCAGTTCTTC. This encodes CASSRTGRSYNEQFF.

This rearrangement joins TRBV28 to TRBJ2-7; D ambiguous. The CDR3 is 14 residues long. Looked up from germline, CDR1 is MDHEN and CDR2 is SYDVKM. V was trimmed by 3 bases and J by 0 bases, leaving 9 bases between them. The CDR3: CASSLFIGSYEQYF. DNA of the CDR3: TGTGCCAGCAGTTTGTTCATCGGCTCCTACGAGCAGTACTTC.

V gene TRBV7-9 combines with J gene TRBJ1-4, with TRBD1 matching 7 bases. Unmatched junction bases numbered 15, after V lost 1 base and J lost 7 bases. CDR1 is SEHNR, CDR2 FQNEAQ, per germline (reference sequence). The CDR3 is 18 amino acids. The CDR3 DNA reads TGTGCCAGCAGCTTAGATGGCCCGATACAGGGGTACGGTGAAAAACTGTTTTTT. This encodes CASSLDGPIQGYGEKLFF.

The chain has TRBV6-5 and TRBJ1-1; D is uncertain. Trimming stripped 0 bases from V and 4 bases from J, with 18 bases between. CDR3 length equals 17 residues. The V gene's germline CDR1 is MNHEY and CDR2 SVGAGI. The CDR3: CASSYSPPGLIGTEAFF. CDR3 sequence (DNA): TGTGCCAGCAGTTACTCCCCACCCGGGTTGATCGGCACTGAAGCTTTCTTT.

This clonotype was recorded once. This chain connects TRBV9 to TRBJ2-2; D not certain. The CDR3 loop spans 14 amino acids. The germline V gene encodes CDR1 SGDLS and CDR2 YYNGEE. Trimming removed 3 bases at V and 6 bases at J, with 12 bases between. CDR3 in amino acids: CASSATEFPGELFF. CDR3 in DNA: TGTGCCAGCAGCGCGACCGAGTTCCCCGGGGAGCTGTTTTTT.

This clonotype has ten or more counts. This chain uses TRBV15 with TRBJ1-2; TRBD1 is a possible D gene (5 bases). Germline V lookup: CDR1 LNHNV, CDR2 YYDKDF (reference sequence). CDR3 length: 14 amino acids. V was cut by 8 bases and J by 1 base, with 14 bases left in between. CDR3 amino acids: CATGGGAGNYGYTF. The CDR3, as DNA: TGTGCCACCGGGGGAGGAGCCGGTAACTATGGCTACACCTTC.

CDR3 amino acids: CASSSLGGGTYNEQYF. CDR3 coding DNA: TGTGCCAGCAGTTCCCTTGGGGGGGGGACGTACAATGAGCAGTACTTC. The chain carries TRBV6-5 and TRBJ2-1, with 7 bases fitting TRBD2. The J call is doubtful: the DNA matches TRBJ2-7 better. The CDR3 covers 16 residues. Looked up from germline, CDR1 is MNHEY and CDR2 is SVGAGI.

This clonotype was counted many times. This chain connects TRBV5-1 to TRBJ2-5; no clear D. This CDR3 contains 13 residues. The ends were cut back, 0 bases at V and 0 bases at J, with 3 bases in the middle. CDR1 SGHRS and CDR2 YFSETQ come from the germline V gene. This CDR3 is CASSLANQETQYF. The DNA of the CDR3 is TGCGCCAGCAGCTTGGCAAACCAAGAGACCCAGTACTTC.